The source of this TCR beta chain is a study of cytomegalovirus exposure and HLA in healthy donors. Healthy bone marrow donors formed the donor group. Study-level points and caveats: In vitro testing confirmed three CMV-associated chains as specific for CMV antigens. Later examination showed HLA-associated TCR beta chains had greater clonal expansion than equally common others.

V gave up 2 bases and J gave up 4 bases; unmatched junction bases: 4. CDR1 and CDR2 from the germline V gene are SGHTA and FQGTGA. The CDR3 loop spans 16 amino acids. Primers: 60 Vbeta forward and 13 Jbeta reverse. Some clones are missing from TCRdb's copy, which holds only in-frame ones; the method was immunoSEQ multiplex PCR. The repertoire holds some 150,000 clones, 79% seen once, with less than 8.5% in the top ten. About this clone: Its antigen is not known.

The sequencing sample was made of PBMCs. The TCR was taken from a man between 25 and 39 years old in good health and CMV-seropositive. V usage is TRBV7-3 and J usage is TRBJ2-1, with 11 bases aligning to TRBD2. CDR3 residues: CASSLLAGGQYNEQFF. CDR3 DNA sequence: TGTGCCAGCAGCTTACTAGCGGGAGGACAATACAATGAGCAGTTCTTC.